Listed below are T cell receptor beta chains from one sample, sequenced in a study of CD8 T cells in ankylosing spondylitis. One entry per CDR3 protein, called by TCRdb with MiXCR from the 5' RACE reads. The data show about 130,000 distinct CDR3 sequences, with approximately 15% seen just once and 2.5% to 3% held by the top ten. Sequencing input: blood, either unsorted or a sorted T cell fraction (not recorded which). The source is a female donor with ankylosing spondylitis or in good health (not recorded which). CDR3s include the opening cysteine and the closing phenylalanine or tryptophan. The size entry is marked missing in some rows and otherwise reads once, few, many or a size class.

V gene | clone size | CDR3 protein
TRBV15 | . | CATSRTSGWSSYNEQFF
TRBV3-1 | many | CASSQDLGTVNTEAFF
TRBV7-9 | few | CASSSRGQAYNEQFF
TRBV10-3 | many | CAISEPGTDTQYF
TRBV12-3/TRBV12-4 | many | CATVQGPNQPQHF
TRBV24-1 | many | CATSQRGGTGELFF
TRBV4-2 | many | CASSHGGTNAYNEQFF
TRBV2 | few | CASQGVGTDTQYF
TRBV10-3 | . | CAISHYGGGATGANVLTF
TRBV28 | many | CASSLAHYEQYF
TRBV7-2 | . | CASSHGYLLAEETQYF
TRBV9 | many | CASSVRLNTEAFF
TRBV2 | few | CASSPGQISTDTQYF
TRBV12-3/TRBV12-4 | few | CASRTSGVNEQFF
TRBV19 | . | CASSVLAGSVYEQYF
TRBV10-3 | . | CAISESLAGTDEQFF
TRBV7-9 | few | CASSLEGFGANVLTF
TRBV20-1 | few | CSARETGPEKLFF
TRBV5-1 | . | CASSREGTMNNSPLHF
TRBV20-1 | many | CSARGTSGLAQNIQYF
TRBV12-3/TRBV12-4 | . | CASSGEGGDTQYF
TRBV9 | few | CASSWTGSGNTVYF
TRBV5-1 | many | CASSLQGINSPLHF
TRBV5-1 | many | CASSLALGLNEQFF
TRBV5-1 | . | CASSNHRGLVEKLFF
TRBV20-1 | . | CSAHNRQGSTDTQYF
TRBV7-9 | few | CAAPSERAYSPLHF
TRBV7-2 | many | CASSRGTENRNTEAFF
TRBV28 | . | CASSPTPTLYGYTF
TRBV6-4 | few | CASSVNSGGYEQFF
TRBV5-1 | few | CASSSRTSGSQDEQYF
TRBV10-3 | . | CAITRDSNYGYTF
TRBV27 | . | CASSPRLAGGYNEQFF
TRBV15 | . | CATSRSRQGIETQYF
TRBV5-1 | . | CASSRLAKSTDTQYF
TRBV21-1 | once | CASSKGPLGRTQYF
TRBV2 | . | CASRREGSYNEQFF
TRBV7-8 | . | CASSLASLDGYTF
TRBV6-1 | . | CASSTQGAVYNEQFF
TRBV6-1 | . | CATLDRVSYEQYF
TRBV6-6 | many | CASSYGPDDTIYF
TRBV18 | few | CASSRSQGNTDTQYF
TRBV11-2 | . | CASSSTPGQETQYF
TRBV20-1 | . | CSAHRTGRKGDNEKLFF
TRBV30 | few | CAWIKLTGAFEAFF